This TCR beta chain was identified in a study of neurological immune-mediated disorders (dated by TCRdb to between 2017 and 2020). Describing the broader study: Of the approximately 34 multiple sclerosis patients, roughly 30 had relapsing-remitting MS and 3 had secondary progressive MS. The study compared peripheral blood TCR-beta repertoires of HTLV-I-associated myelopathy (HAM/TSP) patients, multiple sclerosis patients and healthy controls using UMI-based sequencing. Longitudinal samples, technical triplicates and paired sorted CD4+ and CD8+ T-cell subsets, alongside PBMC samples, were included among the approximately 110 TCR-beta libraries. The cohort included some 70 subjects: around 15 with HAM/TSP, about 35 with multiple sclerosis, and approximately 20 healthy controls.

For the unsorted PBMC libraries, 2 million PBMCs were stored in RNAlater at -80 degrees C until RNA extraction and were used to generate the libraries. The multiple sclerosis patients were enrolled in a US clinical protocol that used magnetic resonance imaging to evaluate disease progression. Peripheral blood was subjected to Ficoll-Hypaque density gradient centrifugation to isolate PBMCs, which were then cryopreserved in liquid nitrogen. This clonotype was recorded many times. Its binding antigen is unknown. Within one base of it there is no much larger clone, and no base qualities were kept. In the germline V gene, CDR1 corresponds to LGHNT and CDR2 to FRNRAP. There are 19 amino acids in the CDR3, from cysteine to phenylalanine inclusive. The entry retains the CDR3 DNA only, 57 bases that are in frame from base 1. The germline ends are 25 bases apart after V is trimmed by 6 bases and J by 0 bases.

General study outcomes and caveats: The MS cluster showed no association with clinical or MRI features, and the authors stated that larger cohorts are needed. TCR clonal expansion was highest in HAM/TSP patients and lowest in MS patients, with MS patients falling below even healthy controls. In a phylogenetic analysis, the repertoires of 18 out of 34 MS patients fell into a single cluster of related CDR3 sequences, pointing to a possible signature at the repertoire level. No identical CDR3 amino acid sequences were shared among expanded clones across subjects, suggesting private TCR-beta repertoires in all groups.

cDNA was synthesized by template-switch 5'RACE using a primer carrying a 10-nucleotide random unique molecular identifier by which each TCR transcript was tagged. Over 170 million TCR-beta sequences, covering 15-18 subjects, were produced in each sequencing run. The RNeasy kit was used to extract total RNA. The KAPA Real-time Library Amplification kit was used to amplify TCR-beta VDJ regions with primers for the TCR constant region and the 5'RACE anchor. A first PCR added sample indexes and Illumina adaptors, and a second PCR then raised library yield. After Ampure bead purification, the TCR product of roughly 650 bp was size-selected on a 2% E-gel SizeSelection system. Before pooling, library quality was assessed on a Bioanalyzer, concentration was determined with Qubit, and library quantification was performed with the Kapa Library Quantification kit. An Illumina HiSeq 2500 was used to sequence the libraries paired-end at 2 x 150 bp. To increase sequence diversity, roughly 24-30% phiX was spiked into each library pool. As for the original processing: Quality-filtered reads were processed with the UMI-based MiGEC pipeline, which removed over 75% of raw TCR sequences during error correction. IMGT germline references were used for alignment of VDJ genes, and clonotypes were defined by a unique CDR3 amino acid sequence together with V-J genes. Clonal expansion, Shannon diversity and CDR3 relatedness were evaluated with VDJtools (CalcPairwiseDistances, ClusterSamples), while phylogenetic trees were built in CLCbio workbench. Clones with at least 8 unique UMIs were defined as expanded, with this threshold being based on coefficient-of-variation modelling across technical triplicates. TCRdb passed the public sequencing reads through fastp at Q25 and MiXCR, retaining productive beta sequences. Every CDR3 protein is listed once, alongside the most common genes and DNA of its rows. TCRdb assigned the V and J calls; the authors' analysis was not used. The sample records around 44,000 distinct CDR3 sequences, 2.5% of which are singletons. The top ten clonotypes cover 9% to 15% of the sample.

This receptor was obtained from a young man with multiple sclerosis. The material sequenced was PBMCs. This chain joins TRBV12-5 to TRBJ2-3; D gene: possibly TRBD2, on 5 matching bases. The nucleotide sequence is TGTGCTAGTGGCTCCGCCCCCGCCTCGCGGAGGATCAGCACAGATACGCAGTATTTT. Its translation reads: CASGSAPASRRISTDTQYF.